Presented here are 18 T cell receptor beta chains from one specimen sequenced in a study of tumor-infiltrating lymphocytes in primary liver carcinoma (dated by TCRdb to 2016 to 2017). Sequencer: Illumina HiSeq 2500. A constant-region primer and ProtoScript II reverse transcriptase were used to reverse-transcribe TCRbeta-specific cDNA from around 540 ng total RNA. The TCRbeta libraries were prepared through three rounds of nested multiplex PCR following a slightly modified ARM-PCR procedure. Each of the first two PCR rounds ran for approximately 10 cycles using multiplex TRBV1-TRBV30 forward primers together with a Cbeta reverse primer. The raw public reads went through TCRdb reprocessing: fastp at Q25, MiXCR clone calling, in-frame beta chains kept. Every distinct CDR3 protein forms one entry, paired with its most common genes and DNA. The sample includes roughly 78,000 distinct CDR3 sequences, with about two thirds observed a single time. The top ten clones comprise roughly an eighth of the sample.

Total RNA and DNA were co-extracted from 20-30 mg of bulk tissue with the AllPrep DNA/RNA mini kit, without cell sorting. Sequencing was performed on liver tumor tissue from sampling region 4. The label giving this sample's cell subset or site can be read as: tumor region T4, right-lateral pole. All receptors derive from an older woman with primary liver carcinoma and hepatitis B virus infection.

The chain has TRBV19 and TRBJ1-2, with D hard to call. Per the germline V gene, CDR1 is LNHDA and CDR2 is SQIVND (reference sequence). The length of the CDR3 is 14 residues. Trimming left V 5 bases short and J 5 bases short, with 15 bases between. CDR3 sequence: CASSQTSPRYGYTF. The CDR3 bases are TGTGCCAGTAGTCAAACATCGCCAAGATATGGCTACACCTTC.

With respect to this clonotype: Since the CDR3 does not end with the conserved phenylalanine or tryptophan, this likely comes from a read error. V and J are TRBV6-6 and TRBJ2-2; D remains unclear. The germline gives CDR1 MNHNY, CDR2 SVGAGI (reference sequence). V was shortened by 8 bases and J by 5 bases, with 18 bases between the two germline ends. The CDR3 runs to 15 residues. CDR3 DNA sequence: TGTGCCAGCCTCGGGTCCAGCGAGTTAACCGGGGAGCTGTTTTCT. It specifies CASLGSSELTGELFS.

This clonotype was detected many times. The chain recombines TRBV7-8 with TRBJ1-1; TRBD1 matches 10 bases. Germline-derived CDR1 and CDR2 are SGHVS and FQNEAQ. The V segment lost 5 bases and the J segment 0 bases; nucleotides outside the gene matches: 6. CDR3 length: 16 residues. In DNA, the CDR3 is TGTGCCAGCAGCCCATGGGACAGGGGACTGAACACTGAAGCTTTCTTT. Encoded protein: CASSPWDRGLNTEAFF.

In regard to this clonotype: A read error may be the cause here, since a much bigger clone is one base away. This rearrangement joins TRBV7-9 to TRBJ1-2; no clear D gene. Germline assignment: CDR1 SEHNR and CDR2 FQNEAQ (reference sequence). The CDR3 is 16 residues long. CDR3 in DNA: TGTGCCCGCAGCTTAGGAGGGAGGAGTCTACTCTATGGCTACACCTTC. Protein product: CARSLGGRSLLYGYTF.

Points on this clonotype: One base away lies a much larger clone, so this may be a sequencing read error. The chain recombines TRBV30 with TRBJ1-2; TRBD1 is a possible D gene (6 bases). The CDR3 is made up of 13 amino acids. Germline V gives CDR1 GTSNPN, CDR2 SVGIG (reference sequence). For the CDR3, the DNA is TGTGCCTGGAGTGCGGGGGGCAACTATGGCTACGCCTTC. Its translation: CAWSAGGNYGYAF.

On this clonotype itself: This CDR3 fails to terminate in the conserved phenylalanine or tryptophan, so it likely reflects a read error. The DNA is omitted, as the CDR3 cannot be located on it reliably, and the CDR3 follows TCRdb's listing. This chain connects TRBV11-2 to TRBJ2-1. Germline CDR1 SGHAT, CDR2 FQNNGV. Both ends counted, the CDR3 spans 13 residues. The CDR3 here is CASSLLQSNEQLL.

In its sample, this clonotype was seen once. It may be a read error: a sequence one base away is much more abundant. J is TRBJ2-5 and V is TRBV28; D gene unclear. The CDR3 consists of 13 residues. Looked up from germline, CDR1 is MDHEN and CDR2 is SYDVKM. Trimming shortened V by 2 bases and J by 5 bases, and 9 bases separated the two germline ends. In nucleotides, the CDR3 is TGTGCCAGCAGTTTAGACGGGCTCGAGACCCAGTACTTC. It specifies CASSLDGLETQYF.

Details on this clonotype: It may be a read error: a sequence one base away is much more abundant. The chain employs TRBV28 and TRBJ1-6; the match to TRBD1 covers 11 bases. Germline V gene lookup returns CDR1 MDHEN and CDR2 SYDVKM. The CDR3 totals 17 residues. CDR3 bases: TGTGCCAGCAGTTCCCACCCGGGACAGGGGGAGAATTCACCCATCCACTTT. This encodes CASSSHPGQGENSPIHF.

The chain carries TRBV6-5 and TRBJ1-5, with D uncertain. CDR3 size: 14 residues. Germline values: CDR1 MNHEY, CDR2 SVGAGI. Trimming removed 10 bases from V and 5 bases from J, with 18 bases in between. CDR3 sequence (DNA): TGTGCCAACTGTTACGGGCCCAGCCATCAGCCCCAGCATTTT. Encoded protein: CANCYGPSHQPQHF.

This clonotype was seen at least ten times. The rearrangement links TRBV12-3 or TRBV12-4 to TRBJ1-5; a weak D match, TRBD1 (5 bases). The CDR3 sequence is 13 residues long. Trimming stripped 5 bases from V and 7 bases from J, with 12 bases between. CDR3 sequence reads: CASSPMGRQPQHF. The CDR3 region has the DNA TGTGCCAGCAGTCCCATGGGACGGCAGCCCCAGCATTTT.

About this clonotype: The junction does not match germline at one end; this may be a read error. The gene calls are TRBV5-1 and TRBJ2-2; D is undetermined. In germline, CDR1 is SGHRS, CDR2 YFSETQ. The CDR3 is 15 residues long. CDR3 nucleotide sequence: TGCGTCAGCAGTTTGGCCCAGACCAACACCGGGGAGCTGTTTTTT. This encodes CVSSLAQTNTGELFF.

The V gene is TRBV7-2, the J gene TRBJ1-5, with D possibly matching TRBD1 (5 bases). CDR3 size: 15 residues. CDR1 and CDR2 (germline): SGHTA, FQGNSA. V lost 1 base to trimming and J lost 1 base, with 8 bases between them. The CDR3 protein is CASSLGDPSNQPQHF. CDR3 bases: TGTGCCAGCAGCTTAGGGGACCCCAGCAATCAGCCCCAGCATTTT.

Worth noting for this clonotype: One end of the junction does not line up with germline, which may come from a read error. V and J are TRBV29-1 and TRBJ1-1; the D is unclear. Germline assignment: CDR1 SQVTM and CDR2 ANQGSEA. The CDR3 contains 13 residues. The CDR3 sequence is CGADQGLNTEAVF. CDR3 in DNA: TGCGGCGCTGATCAAGGGCTGAACACTGAAGCTGTCTTT.

J is TRBJ2-7 and V is TRBV5-1; TRBD2 might be the D (6 bases). Trimming removed 3 bases at V and 4 bases at J, with 20 bases between. Germline assignment: CDR1 SGHRS and CDR2 YFSETQ. The CDR3 totals 16 residues. This chain's CDR3 is CASSSGGLARGYEQYF. CDR3 nucleotide sequence: TGCGCCAGCAGCTCCGGAGGGCTAGCGAGAGGATACGAGCAGTACTTC.

As for this clonotype: The CDR3 does not end in the conserved phenylalanine or tryptophan, so this is likely a read error. The DNA is omitted, as the CDR3 cannot be located on it reliably, and the CDR3 follows TCRdb's listing. The chain couples TRBV12-3 or TRBV12-4 to TRBJ2-1; the DNA was not used to check the table's D call, TRBD2. The CDR3 totals 18 residues, both ends included. This CDR3 reads CASSFGTSGITEYNEQLL.

This rearrangement joins TRBV12-3 or TRBV12-4 to TRBJ2-1; D tentatively reads TRBD1 or TRBD2 (6 bases each). The CDR3 totals 14 residues. V lost 9 bases and J 4 bases, leaving 16 bases between the germline ends. For the CDR3, the DNA is TGTGCCAGTAGGGTTAGGGGGGATTACAATGAGCAGTTCTTC. It encodes CASRVRGDYNEQFF.

Only one count was recorded for this clonotype. One end of the junction does not line up with germline, which may come from a read error. CDR3 amino acids: CASSIGQGEFYELYF. DNA for the CDR3: TGTGCCAGTAGTATAGGCCAGGGTGAGTTCTACGAGCTGTACTTC. The genes are TRBV19 and TRBJ2-7; tentative D call: TRBD1 (5 bases). Germline CDR1 is LNHDA and CDR2 is SQIVND (reference sequence). The CDR3 sequence is 15 residues long.

CDR3 bases: TGTGCCAGCAGTGACTCGAAACAGGGCGGTCCACCCCTCCACTTT. This codes for CASSDSKQGGPPLHF. The chain combines TRBV6-4 with TRBJ1-6; tentative D call: TRBD1 (6 bases). V was trimmed by 0 bases and J by 11 bases, leaving 14 bases between them. Looked up from germline, CDR1 is MRHNA and CDR2 is SNTAGT. This CDR3 region has 15 residues.